This passage covers 9 T cell receptor beta chains from one sample sequenced in a study of blood T cell repertoires in COVID-19. Clones were sequenced by immunoSEQ multiplex PCR, and TCRdb holds only the in-frame ones, with some missing. The sample contains roughly 120,000 clones, over 75% of which appear only once. What was sequenced was peripheral blood. These receptors all stem from a man aged 50-60 years with acute or convalescent COVID-19.

This chain links TRBV2 with TRBJ2-2; 7 nucleotides line up with TRBD2. CDR1 is SNHLY, CDR2 FYNNEI, per germline. The trim removed 2 bases at V and 7 bases at J, leaving 10 bases unmatched. This CDR3 comprises 16 residues. CDR3 in DNA: TGTGCCAGCAGTGAACTGAGCGGGGCGAGCGACGGGGAGCTGTTTTTT. Translating gives CASSELSGASDGELFF.

This rearrangement joins TRBV19 to TRBJ2-5, with 14 bases aligning to TRBD2. The CDR3 extends over 16 amino acids. The ends lost 4 bases at V and 5 bases at J; junction bases unmatched: 6. Germline loops: CDR1 LNHDA, CDR2 SQIVND (reference sequence). CDR3 residues: CASSKGLAGEMETQYF. In DNA, the CDR3 is TGTGCCAGTAGTAAGGGACTAGCGGGAGAGATGGAGACCCAGTACTTC.

This clone was detected many times. The chain carries TRBV7-6 and TRBJ2-2, with D perhaps TRBD1 (5 bases). CDR1 is SGHVS, CDR2 FNYEAQ, per germline. The ends were cut back, 6 bases at V and 0 bases at J, with 11 bases in the middle. This CDR3 contains 15 residues. The CDR3 region is CASRTQGSNTGELFF. CDR3 nucleotides: TGTGCCAGCAGAACGCAGGGCTCGAACACCGGGGAGCTGTTTTTT.

This rearrangement joins TRBV7-9 to TRBJ2-2; D might be TRBD2 (6 bases). V was pared by 3 bases and J by 4 bases, with 12 bases between. The CDR3 is made up of 15 amino acids. The germline V gene has CDR1 SEHNR and CDR2 FQNEAQ (reference sequence). In nucleotides, the CDR3 is TGTGCCAGCAGCTTGGCGGGGACTCGCACCGGGGAGCTGTTTTTT. Amino acids: CASSLAGTRTGELFF.

The chain is built from TRBV7-2 and TRBJ1-6; D might be TRBD1 (5 bases). This CDR3 spans 19 amino acids. V shed 7 bases and J shed 0 bases, with 22 bases lying between them. Germline CDR1 reads SGHTA; CDR2 reads FQGNSA. CDR3 sequence (DNA): TGTGCCAGCACCCCGGAGGGACGTTCGGTTAGCTCCTATAATTCACCCCTCCACTTT. This gives the protein CASTPEGRSVSSYNSPLHF.

The V gene is TRBV5-8, the J gene TRBJ2-1; D is perhaps TRBD1 (6 bases). Germline V gene lookup returns CDR1 SGHTS and CDR2 YDEGEE. The length of the CDR3 is 17 residues. V dropped 3 bases and J dropped 3 bases, with 19 bases sitting between them. The CDR3 DNA reads TGTGCCAGCAGCTCAATAGCCCGAAGGACAGACTACAATGAGCAGTTCTTC. Its translation: CASSSIARRTDYNEQFF.

V gene TRBV7-8 combines with J gene TRBJ1-2; D uncertain. Germline loops: CDR1 SGHVS, CDR2 FQNEAQ. The CDR3 is 14 residues long. V gave up 1 base and J gave up 2 bases, with 8 bases separating them. The CDR3 DNA sequence: TGTGCCAGCAGCTTAGGTGGCAGGAACTATGGCTACACCTTC. Translated, it gives CASSLGGRNYGYTF.

This chain uses TRBV12-3 or TRBV12-4 with TRBJ2-5; no clear D. The CDR3 loop spans 13 amino acids. The V and J ends lost 7 bases and 0 bases respectively, with 9 bases between them. The CDR3 bases are TGTGCCAGCACCACGGTGTACCAAGAGACCCAGTACTTC. This codes for CASTTVYQETQYF.

The genes are TRBV18 and TRBJ2-3; 12 nucleotides agree with TRBD2. The CDR3 consists of 16 residues. Germline V gives CDR1 KGHSH, CDR2 LQKENI. Germline trimming cut 2 bases from V and 9 bases from J; bases unmatched to any gene: 9. The DNA of the CDR3 is TGTGCCAGCTCACCATCTAGCGGGGGGGTCAGTCGAACGCAGTATTTT. Protein product: CASSPSSGGVSRTQYF.